A selection of T cell receptor beta chains follows, all from one sample in a study of T-cell reconstitution after alpha-beta-depleted transplantation in children. MiXCR, applied by TCRdb to the PCR reads, yields one record per CDR3 protein. The sample consists of about 600,000 distinct CDR3 sequences, under 30% of them appearing once. This material consisted of PBMCs, mostly from graft donor cells, taken 360 days after TCRalphabeta/CD19-depleted stem cell transplant. The receptors were gathered from a boy younger than two who had a stem cell transplant for acute myeloid leukemia, so the T cells may come from the graft donor. Both conserved end residues are trimmed from each CDR3.

j_call	v_call	cdr3_aa
TRBJ1-3	TRBV12-3/TRBV12-4	ASSLGQVGNTIY
TRBJ2-1	TRBV4-1	ASSQEGQGSSSYNEQF
TRBJ2-7	TRBV4-3	ASSQDTTGGYEQY
TRBJ1-5	TRBV12-3/TRBV12-4	ASREGTVSQPQH
TRBJ2-7	TRBV12-3/TRBV12-4	ASSPRRAFSWQY
TRBJ1-4	TRBV28	ASSSRRRREKLF
TRBJ2-1	TRBV20-1	SARPRHNEQF
TRBJ2-3	TRBV29-1	SVEGGQGPDTQY
TRBJ1-1	TRBV11-2	ASRRAWNTEAF
TRBJ1-1	TRBV4-3	ASSQDGRTGGTEAF
TRBJ2-3	TRBV4-3	ASSQDYRGRDTQY
TRBJ2-1	TRBV5-5	ASSSRDITNEQF
TRBJ1-1	TRBV28	ASSLIQAMNTEAF
TRBJ2-5	TRBV20-1	SASLAGGRETQY
TRBJ1-2	TRBV5-1	ASSLDGQGEYGYT
TRBJ2-2	TRBV6-5	ASSYSYGLAGTGELF
TRBJ2-5	TRBV15	ATRSRRGRDETQY
TRBJ2-1	TRBV6-1	ASSLSIMLDRSNEQF
TRBJ1-5	TRBV29-1	SVGTGVGNQPQH
TRBJ1-6	TRBV20-1	SARGTAYSPLH
TRBJ2-7	TRBV4-3	ASSREPNLSGNPYEQY
TRBJ1-2	TRBV29-1	SVWRPSRADLAGYT
TRBJ1-2	TRBV15	ATSREGIRGYT
TRBJ2-4	TRBV19	ASSNFGGSSKNIQY
TRBJ2-1	TRBV18	ASGNLVPGNEQF
TRBJ1-2	TRBV5-1	ASSLYPGSYGYT
TRBJ1-2	TRBV6-1	ASSRSSGTGGYT
TRBJ2-4	TRBV20-1	SARDPRAKNIQY
TRBJ2-3	TRBV12-3/TRBV12-4	ASSFGTGYRTDTQY
TRBJ1-6	TRBV29-1	SVRTGGYNSPLH
TRBJ2-1	TRBV7-9	ASSPGGRNEQF
TRBJ1-1	TRBV28	ASSYKIPNTEAF
TRBJ1-3	TRBV5-1	ASSAERGNTIY
TRBJ2-5	TRBV5-1	ASSLTGLEETQY
TRBJ2-2	TRBV6-5	ASSYGTLTGELF
TRBJ1-5	TRBV12-3/TRBV12-4	ASSATGREGPQH
TRBJ2-3	TRBV6-6	ASSQDRERRNTQY
TRBJ1-4	TRBV29-1	SVVGTGGEKLF
TRBJ1-3	TRBV12-3/TRBV12-4	ASRGGGPIY
TRBJ2-7	TRBV15	ATSRAGRVGYEQY
TRBJ1-6	TRBV28	ASRIQSNSPLH
TRBJ2-5	TRBV6-2/TRBV6-3	ASSWGHETQY